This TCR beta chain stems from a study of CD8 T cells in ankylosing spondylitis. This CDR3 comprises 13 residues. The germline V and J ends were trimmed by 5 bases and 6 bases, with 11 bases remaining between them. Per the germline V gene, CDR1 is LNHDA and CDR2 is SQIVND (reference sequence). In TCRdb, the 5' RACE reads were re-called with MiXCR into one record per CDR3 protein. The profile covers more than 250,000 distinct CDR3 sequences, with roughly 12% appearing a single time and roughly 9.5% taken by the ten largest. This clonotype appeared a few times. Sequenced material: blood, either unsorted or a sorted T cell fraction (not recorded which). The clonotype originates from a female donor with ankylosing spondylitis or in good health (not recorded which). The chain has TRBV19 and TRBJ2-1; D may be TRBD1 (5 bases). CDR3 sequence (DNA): TGTGCCAGTAGTGTCCAGGGCCGCAATGAGCAGTTCTTC. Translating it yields CASSVQGRNEQFF.